The clone carrying this T cell receptor beta chain came up once. Produced via immunoSEQ multiplex PCR; TCRdb's table is partial and in-frame only. The repertoire holds more than 300,000 clones, 89% seen once, with 6.4% in the top ten. V lost 4 bases and J lost 6; bases outside the gene matches: 9. The CDR3 loop spans 15 amino acids. Per the germline V gene, CDR1 is SNHLY and CDR2 is FYNNEI. This sample was included in a study of blood T cell repertoires in COVID-19. Overall study: The cDNA or gDNA used as material had been derived from T cells, B-cell-depleted T cells, or PBMCs.

This chain links TRBV2 with TRBJ2-1; TRBD2 aligns across 7 bases. The sequencing input was peripheral blood. The receptor was isolated from a man aged 18 to 29 who had recovered from COVID-19. The CDR3 coding sequence is TGTGCCAGCAGTGGGGACTATGCCGCCCGCAATGAGCAGTTCTTC. Its translation is CASSGDYAARNEQFF. The full variable domain, with the rest looked up from reference TRBV2 and TRBJ2-1, is EPEVTQTPSHQVTQMGQEVILRCVPISNHLYFYWYRQILGQKVEFLVSFYNNEISEKSEIFDDQFSVERPDGSNFTLKIRSTKLEDSAMYFCASSGDYAARNEQFFGPGTRLTVL.